These 31 T cell receptor beta chains were all obtained from the same sample, sequenced in a study of T cell clonality in common variable immunodeficiency. Profiled with immunoSEQ multiplex PCR; TCRdb holds only in-frame clones, not every one. This sample carries roughly 58,000 clones, none of them present only once. Sequenced material: peripheral blood mononuclear cells. These receptors were taken from a person aged 18 to 75 in good health.

This clone was seen ten or more times. Read coverage stops 3 residues before the CDR3 terminus; the germline J gene supplies the remainder. The V and J genes are TRBV19 and TRBJ1-1; no firm D call. V lost 5 bases and J 2 bases, leaving 15 bases between the germline ends. The germline V gene encodes CDR1 LNHDA and CDR2 SQIVND (reference sequence). The CDR3 is 15 amino acids. This CDR3 reads CASSLTGFSNTEAFF. The DNA read from the CDR3 is TGTGCCAGTAGTCTCACGGGGTTCAGCAACACTGAA.

The table lists this clone with many counts. The read stops 3 residues short of the end of the CDR3; the missing end is completed from the germline J gene. V and J are TRBV19 and TRBJ2-6; D is possibly TRBD1 (5 bases). Trimming removed 8 bases at V and 1 base at J, with 12 bases between. This CDR3 has 15 amino acids. Germline CDR1 LNHDA, CDR2 SQIVND (reference sequence). CDR3 loop: CASRAGSSGANVLTF. The CDR3 bases that were read are TGTGCCAGTCGGGCAGGGTCATCTGGGGCCAACGTC.

A remark on this clone: The read stops 3 residues short of the end of the CDR3; the missing end is completed from the germline J gene. V and J are TRBV7-2 and TRBJ2-1; the D is unclear. Germline values: CDR1 SGHTA, CDR2 FQGNSA. Trimming pared 3 bases from V and 0 bases from J, leaving 6 bases between. CDR3 size: 14 residues. CDR3 sequence: CASSFLSSYNEQFF. The sequenced part of the CDR3 DNA is TGTGCCAGCAGCTTTCTCAGCTCCTACAATGAG. Combining the CDR3 with reference TRBV7-2 and TRBJ2-1 gives the whole variable domain GAGVSQSPSNKVTEKGKDVELRCDPISGHTALYWYRQSLGQGLEFLIYFQGNSAPDKSGLPSDRFSAERTGGSVSTLTIQRTQQEDSAVYLCASSFLSSYNEQFFGPGTRLTVL.

This clone was counted ten times or more. The observed sequence ends 3 residues before the CDR3 terminus, with the missing tail filled in from the germline J gene. The rearrangement links TRBV5-1 to TRBJ1-4, with 7 bases aligning to TRBD1. The germline V gene has CDR1 SGHRS and CDR2 YFSETQ. CDR3 length: 15 residues. Incomplete CDR3 DNA: TGCGCCAGCAGCAACGACAGGGTCCGTAATTCACCA. It codes for CASSNDRVRNSP. The complete CDR3 sequence is CASSNDRVRNSPLFF.

The table lists this clone with many counts. The CDR3 loop reads CASSFLAGTGKNEQFF. The covered CDR3 bases are TGCGCCAGCAGCTTTTTAGCCGGGACAGGGAAGAATGAG. This chain links TRBV5-1 with TRBJ2-1; 9 positions match TRBD1. The sequenced fragment ends 3 residues before the CDR3 boundary, so the rest is inferred from the germline J gene. With V trimmed by 2 bases and J by 7 bases, 10 bases remained unmatched. Germline CDR1 and CDR2: SGHRS and YFSETQ. The CDR3 consists of 16 residues.

This clone has ten or more counts. The observed sequence ends 3 residues before the CDR3 terminus, with the missing tail filled in from the germline J gene. The chain couples TRBV20-1 to TRBJ2-1; D may be TRBD1 (5 bases). CDR1 is DFQATT and CDR2 is SNEGSKA in the germline V gene (reference sequence). V gave up 7 bases and J gave up 5 bases, with 18 bases separating them. CDR3 length: 14 residues. CDR3 protein: CSVQGARGDNEQFF. The covered CDR3 bases are TGCAGTGTTCAAGGGGCTAGGGGCGACAATGAG.

This clone has a count of ten or more. Sequencing ends 3 residues short of the CDR3 end; the germline J gene provides the rest. This sequence joins TRBV12-3 or TRBV12-4 and TRBJ2-3, with D tentatively TRBD1 (5 bases). The CDR3 runs to 13 residues. CDR3 bases read: TGTGCCAGCAGAACTCCAGGGATTTGGACG. As protein: CASRTPGIWT. The whole CDR3 sequence reads CASRTPGIWTQYF.

In its sample, this clone was seen many times. The read gets to within 3 residues of the CDR3 end, and the germline J gene fills in the rest. The chain joins TRBV6-2 or TRBV6-3 to TRBJ1-3, with D possibly matching TRBD1 (6 bases). Germline V gene lookup returns CDR1 MNHEY and CDR2 SVGEGT. The CDR3 runs to 12 residues. Trimming shortened V by 8 bases and J by 8 bases, and 13 bases separated the two germline ends. The CDR3 protein is CASSQQGHTIYF. CDR3 DNA (partial): TGTGCCAGCTCTCAACAGGGACACACC.

This clone was seen at least ten times. From the germline J gene comes the end of the CDR3, since the read stops 3 residues before it. This chain connects TRBV2 to TRBJ1-2, with D perhaps matching TRBD1 (5 bases). The length of the CDR3 is 19 residues. Trimming cost V 6 bases and J 5 bases, with 31 bases left between them. CDR1 SNHLY and CDR2 FYNNEI come from the germline V gene. The sequenced CDR3 bases are TGTGCCAGCAGGACCGACTCAGGACACGTGAAGGGAGGAGAGTATGGC. Translated, it gives CASRTDSGHVKGGEYG. The complete CDR3 protein is CASRTDSGHVKGGEYGYTF.

This clone occurred a few times. The read finishes 3 residues shy of the CDR3 end, and the germline J gene is used to complete it. The rearrangement joins TRBV19 to TRBJ1-2, with 10 bases that match TRBD1. This CDR3 region has 15 residues. The V gene's germline CDR1 is LNHDA and CDR2 SQIVND (reference sequence). The CDR3 protein is CASSDRDRGSYDYTF. CDR3 DNA (partial): TGTGCCAGTAGTGATAGGGACAGGGGCTCCTACGAC.

Turning to this clone: The read falls 3 residues short of the CDR3 end, and the missing part is taken from the germline J gene. The chain links TRBV6-2 or TRBV6-3 to TRBJ1-2; 7 nucleotides line up with TRBD1. The CDR3 is 12 amino acids. Germline assignment: CDR1 MNHEY and CDR2 SVGEGT. The part of the CDR3 DNA that was read is TGTGCCAGCAGGACAGGGATTATGGAC. Translation gives CASRTGIMD. The full CDR3 protein reads CASRTGIMDYTF.

To note about this clone: One end of the junction is discordant with germline, which a read error may explain. The read falls 3 residues short of the CDR3 end, and the missing part is taken from the germline J gene. J is TRBJ2-5 and V is TRBV7-4, with TRBD1 matching over 9 bases. The CDR3 totals 17 residues. Germline CDR1 SGHVT, CDR2 SQSDAQ. CDR3: CTSSPTEPGQGGETQYF. The covered CDR3 bases are TGCACCAGCAGCCCAACAGAACCGGGACAGGGAGGAGAGACC.

This clone was picked up many times. The CDR3 end lies 3 residues beyond the end of the read and is filled in from the germline J gene. The chain combines TRBV19 with TRBJ2-2; the D gene is possibly TRBD1 (6 bases). Germline CDR1 LNHDA, CDR2 SQIVND (reference sequence). V lost 0 bases and J lost 5, with 19 bases in between. CDR3 length equals 18 residues. CDR3 DNA, as far as it was read: TGTGCCAGTAGTATAGATTTCCGCAGGGGAGAGGGGACCGGGGAG. Its translation: CASSIDFRRGEGTGE. The entire CDR3 protein is CASSIDFRRGEGTGELFF.

This clone was recorded at least ten times. The missing CDR3 end, 3 residues past where the read stops, is filled in from the germline J gene. The chain has TRBV7-9 and TRBJ1-1; D is unclear. The CDR3 has 12 amino acids. The germline V gene encodes CDR1 SEHNR and CDR2 FQNEAQ (reference sequence). CDR3 protein: CASSLSTHRAFF. CDR3 DNA, as far as it was read: TGTGCCAGCAGCTTGTCCACTCATCGG.

There are many counts of this clone. The read comes to an end 3 residues before the CDR3 does, leaving the germline J gene to fill in the end. The J gene is TRBJ1-1, the V gene TRBV7-9; TRBD1 is a possible D gene (5 bases). V was shortened by 2 bases and J by 5 bases, with 9 bases between the two germline ends. CDR1 and CDR2 (germline): SEHNR, FQNEAQ (reference sequence). The CDR3 extends over 13 amino acids. CDR3 bases read: TGTGCCAGCAGCTTACCTGAGGGGACTGAA. It encodes CASSLPEGTE. The full CDR3 protein reads CASSLPEGTEAFF.

This clone has at least ten counts. This CDR3 reads CASSSGSQNTEAFF. The CDR3 bases that were read are TGCGCCAGCAGCTCCGGGTCGCAGAACACTGAA. The chain links TRBV5-1 to TRBJ1-1; D gene unclear. The sequence runs out 3 residues before the end of the CDR3; the remainder is reconstructed from the germline J gene. The germline V gene has CDR1 SGHRS and CDR2 YFSETQ. This CDR3 comprises 14 residues. Trimming stripped 3 bases from V and 1 base from J, with 10 bases between.

Regarding this clone: The CDR3 end lies 3 residues beyond the end of the read and is filled in from the germline J gene. The gene calls are TRBV5-4 and TRBJ2-5; 11 bases match TRBD1. This CDR3 has 13 residues. Germline assignment: CDR1 SGHNT and CDR2 YYREEE (reference sequence). Trimming took 2 bases from V and 7 from J; bases not matched to a gene: 1. The sequenced part of the CDR3 DNA is TGTGCCAGCAGCTTAGGACAGGGGGCGACC. Translation: CASSLGQGAT. Given in full, the CDR3 is CASSLGQGATQYF.

This clone was found many times. The read finishes 3 residues shy of the CDR3 end, and the germline J gene is used to complete it. The gene calls are TRBV4-1 and TRBJ2-2; TRBD1 agrees at 9 bases. CDR1 is MGHRA, CDR2 YSYEKL, per germline. The CDR3 is 14 amino acids. With 4 bases clipped from V and 7 bases from J, the junction kept 4 bases outside the gene matches. The CDR3 DNA, read in part, is TGCGCCAGCAGCCCCCGGACAGGGGACGGGGAG. Its protein is CASSPRTGDGE. The whole CDR3 protein reads CASSPRTGDGELFF.

This clone was found many times. The read is 3 residues too short to cover the CDR3 end, so that end is filled in from the germline J gene. The chain combines TRBV5-1 with TRBJ1-1; TRBD1 matches at 7 bases. Losses at the gene ends were 4 bases for V and 3 bases for J; bases not matched to a gene: 6. This CDR3 contains 14 residues. The germline CDR1 and CDR2 sequences are SGHRS and YFSETQ. The sequenced part of the CDR3 DNA is TGCGCCAGCAGCCCCGGACAGGAGGACACTGAA. It is translated as CASSPGQEDTE. The whole CDR3 sequence is CASSPGQEDTEAFF. The whole variable domain, remainder taken from reference TRBV5-1 and TRBJ1-1, is KAGVTQTPRYLIKTRGQQVTLSCSPISGHRSVSWYQQTPGQGLQFLFEYFSETQRNKGNFPGRFSGRQFSNSRSEMNVSTLELGDSALYLCASSPGQEDTEAFFGQGTRLTVV.

This clone was recorded many times. The read terminates 3 residues ahead of where the CDR3 ends, so the germline J gene completes it. The chain recombines TRBV18 with TRBJ1-6; 7 nucleotides match TRBD1. In germline, CDR1 is KGHSH, CDR2 LQKENI. The V and J ends lost 5 bases and 9 bases, in that order; junction bases with no gene match: 13. The CDR3 has 16 residues. The chain's CDR3 is CASSAPTGLRGSPLHF. The sequenced part of the CDR3 DNA is TGTGCCAGCTCAGCGCCGACAGGGTTAAGAGGTTCACCC.

The table lists this clone with many counts. The CDR3 end is not reached by the read, which stops 3 residues before it; the germline J gene fills it in. The genes are TRBV20-1 and TRBJ1-1; D is uncertain. From germline, CDR1 is DFQATT and CDR2 SNEGSKA (reference sequence). Trimming took 4 bases from V and 0 from J, leaving 9 bases between them. CDR3 length equals 13 residues. The chain's CDR3 is CSATSVVNTEAFF. The CDR3 bases that were read are TGCAGTGCTACGTCGGTAGTGAACACTGAA.

Many counts were recorded for this clone. The sequenced fragment ends 3 residues before the CDR3 boundary, so the rest is inferred from the germline J gene. The chain couples TRBV9 to TRBJ2-5; the match to TRBD2 covers 11 bases. Trimming cost V 4 bases and J 2 bases; bases outside gene matches: 7. CDR3 length: 16 amino acids. Germline loops: CDR1 SGDLS, CDR2 YYNGEE. The covered CDR3 bases are TGTGCCAGCAGCCCCGGGACTAGCGGACCTCAAGAGACC. Its protein is CASSPGTSGPQET. The CDR3, in full, reads CASSPGTSGPQETQYF.

This clone was counted many times. The sequenced fragment ends 3 residues before the CDR3 boundary, so the rest is inferred from the germline J gene. The chain uses TRBV4-1 and TRBJ1-4; D possibly corresponds to TRBD1 (5 bases). Germline V gene lookup returns CDR1 MGHRA and CDR2 YSYEKL. This CDR3 spans 15 amino acids. Trimming stripped 1 base from V and 5 bases from J, with 11 bases between. The part of the CDR3 DNA that was read is TGCGCCAGCAGCCAAGGAATGCCAGGGAATGAAAAA. Translated: CASSQGMPGNEK. The whole CDR3 sequence reads CASSQGMPGNEKLFF.

The sample holds a few counts of this clone. The CDR3 loop is CSVSLSGGETQYF. The DNA read from the CDR3 is TGCAGCGTTTCATTGAGCGGAGGGGAGACC. The chain joins TRBV29-1 to TRBJ2-5; D possibly corresponds to TRBD2 (6 bases). The CDR3 is cut off 3 residues early in the read; its end comes from the germline J gene. The CDR3 sequence is 13 residues long. Germline V gene sequence: CDR1 SQVTM, CDR2 ANQGSEA. With 5 bases removed from V and 5 bases from J, the gap between germline ends came to 15 bases.

This clone was seen ten or more times. The CDR3 end lies 3 residues beyond the end of the read and is filled in from the germline J gene. The chain is built from TRBV10-3 and TRBJ1-4; D is uncertain. CDR1 and CDR2 (germline): ENHRY, SYGVKD. The CDR3 length is 14 residues. Trimming stripped 2 bases from V and 4 bases from J, with 8 bases between. The part of the CDR3 DNA that was read is TGTGCCATCAGTGAGCCCGGGTATAATGAAAAA. Encoded protein: CAISEPGYNEK. The entire CDR3 is CAISEPGYNEKLFF.

This clone was found many times. The read ends 3 residues early relative to the CDR3; the germline J gene fills the gap. The chain has TRBV20-1 and TRBJ2-5; 7 bases fit TRBD1. J lost 5 bases, V lost 6 bases, and 21 bases had no gene match. Germline CDR1 and CDR2: DFQATT and SNEGSKA (reference sequence). The CDR3 has 17 residues. The DNA read from the CDR3 is TGCAGTGCCCCCAACCCGGGCACAGGGGCATTGGTGGAGACC. It codes for CSAPNPGTGALVET. The CDR3 as a whole reads CSAPNPGTGALVETQYF.

The CDR3 reads CAIGIGAASPLHF. The covered CDR3 bases are TGTGCCATCGGGATAGGGGCGGCTTCACCC. The V gene is TRBV10-3, the J gene TRBJ1-6; a weak D match, TRBD1 (5 bases). The read comes to an end 3 residues before the CDR3 does, leaving the germline J gene to fill in the end. Germline lookup yields CDR1 ENHRY and CDR2 SYGVKD. The CDR3 has 13 amino acids. Trimming stripped 8 bases from V and 9 bases from J, with 14 bases between.

In its sample, this clone was seen a few times. The CDR3 is cut off 3 residues early in the read; its end comes from the germline J gene. The rearrangement uses TRBV5-1 and TRBJ2-2, with D hard to call. Germline CDR1 reads SGHRS; CDR2 reads YFSETQ. The CDR3 is made up of 14 amino acids. The CDR3 bases that were read are TGCGCCAGCAGCTTGGTTTCCTATAATTCACCG. Translation: CASSLVSYNSP. The whole CDR3 sequence reads CASSLVSYNSPLFF. Together with reference TRBV5-1 and TRBJ2-2, the CDR3 gives the full variable domain: KAGVTQTPRYLIKTRGQQVTLSCSPISGHRSVSWYQQTPGQGLQFLFEYFSETQRNKGNFPGRFSGRQFSNSRSEMNVSTLELGDSALYLCASSLVSYNSPLFFGEGSRLTVL.

This clone occurred many times. With the read ending 3 residues before the CDR3 end, the germline J gene is used to fill in that end. The V gene is TRBV5-4, the J gene TRBJ1-2; 7 bases are shared with TRBD1. Germline CDR1 and CDR2: SGHNT and YYREEE (reference sequence). CDR3 length: 14 amino acids. The trim removed 2 bases at V and 0 bases at J, leaving 1 base unmatched. CDR3 sequence: CASSFDRANYGYTF. CDR3 DNA (partial): TGTGCCAGCAGCTTCGACAGGGCTAACTATGGC.

This clone has a count of ten or more. The sequenced fragment ends 3 residues before the CDR3 boundary, so the rest is inferred from the germline J gene. V and J are TRBV5-1 and TRBJ2-7; TRBD2 matches at 11 bases. The CDR3 covers 14 residues. Germline values: CDR1 SGHRS, CDR2 YFSETQ. Trimming removed 3 bases from V and 2 bases from J; junction bases left unmatched: 1. The sequenced CDR3 bases are TGCGCCAGCAGCTCGACTAGCGGGACCTACGAG. Amino acids: CASSSTSGTYE. The full CDR3 protein reads CASSSTSGTYEQYF. Combining the CDR3 with reference TRBV5-1 and TRBJ2-7 gives the whole variable domain KAGVTQTPRYLIKTRGQQVTLSCSPISGHRSVSWYQQTPGQGLQFLFEYFSETQRNKGNFPGRFSGRQFSNSRSEMNVSTLELGDSALYLCASSSTSGTYEQYFGPGTRLTVT.

This clone has just a few counts. Read coverage stops 3 residues before the CDR3 terminus; the germline J gene supplies the remainder. The chain uses TRBV19 and TRBJ1-2; a weak D match, TRBD1 (6 bases). The CDR3 extends over 15 amino acids. CDR1 is LNHDA and CDR2 is SQIVND in the germline V gene (reference sequence). CDR3 sequence reads: CASTSGDGVVDTYTF. CDR3 DNA (partial): TGTGCCAGTACCTCAGGGGATGGAGTGGTGGATACC. Variable domain in full (rest from reference TRBV19 and TRBJ1-2): DGGITQSPKYLFRKEGQNVTLSCEQNLNHDAMYWYRQDPGQGLRLIYYSQIVNDFQKGDIAEGYSVSREKKESFPLTVTSAQKNPTAFYLCASTSGDGVVDTYTFGSGTRLTVV.